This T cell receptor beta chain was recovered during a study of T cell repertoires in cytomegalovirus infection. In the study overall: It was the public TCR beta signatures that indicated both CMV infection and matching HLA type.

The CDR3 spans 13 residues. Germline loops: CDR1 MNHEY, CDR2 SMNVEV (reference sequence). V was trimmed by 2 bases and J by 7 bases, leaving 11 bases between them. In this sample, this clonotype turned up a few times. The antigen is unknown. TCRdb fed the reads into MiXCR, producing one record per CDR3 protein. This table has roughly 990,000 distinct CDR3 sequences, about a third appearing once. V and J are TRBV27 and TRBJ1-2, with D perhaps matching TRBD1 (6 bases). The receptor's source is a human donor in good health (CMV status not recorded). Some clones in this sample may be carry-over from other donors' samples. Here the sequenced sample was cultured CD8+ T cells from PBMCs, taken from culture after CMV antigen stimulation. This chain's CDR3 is CASSLRGLGGYTF. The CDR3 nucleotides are TGTGCCAGCAGTTTACGGGGGCTGGGTGGCTACACCTTC.